A selection of T cell receptor beta chains follows, all from one sample in a study of read filtering for tumor transcriptome and immune sequencing. TCRdb used MiXCR to reprocess the reads, holding one entry per CDR3 protein. Here the sample spans tens of thousands of distinct CDR3 sequences, about 20% being singletons. Sequences were obtained from a population of CD138-negative cells sorted from bone marrow. These TCRs come from a donor over 35 with multiple myeloma. The CDR3 runs from the conserved cysteine through the conserved F or W. D genes are given only for firm matches. A clone size is listed for some rows: how often the clone was seen (once, few, many), or a class if it is expanded.

D gene	V gene	J gene	clone size	CDR3 protein	CDR3 DNA
-	TRBV29-1	TRBJ2-2	many	CSVAQGDTGELFF	TGCAGCGTTGCCCAAGGGGACACCGGGGAGCTGTTTTTT
-	TRBV18	TRBJ1-3	many	CASSSGPGNTIYF	TGTGCCAGCTCATCAGGGCCTGGAAACACCATATATTTT
-	TRBV5-6	TRBJ2-6	many	CASTRVSLRANVLTF	TGTGCCAGCACCCGGGTGTCCTTGAGGGCCAACGTCCTGACTTTC
-	TRBV12-3/TRBV12-4	TRBJ2-6	many	CASSSAISGANVLTF	TGTGCCAGCAGTTCAGCGATCTCTGGGGCCAACGTCCTGACTTTC
-	TRBV2	TRBJ2-1	many	CASSEAVTSSYNEQFF	TGTGCCAGCAGTGAGGCGGTTACCAGCTCCTACAATGAGCAGTTCTTC
-	TRBV2	TRBJ1-1	few	CASSEAEGGNTEAFF	TGTGCCAGCAGTGAAGCAGAAGGGGGGAATACTGAAGCTTTCTTT
TRBD1	TRBV24-1	TRBJ2-2	-	CATGQGANGGELFF	TGTGCCACCGGACAGGGGGCTAATGGCGGGGAGCTGTTTTTT
-	TRBV28	TRBJ2-6	many	CASTKPRGGQGSGANVLTF	TGTGCCAGCACCAAGCCCCGGGGGGGACAGGGATCTGGGGCCAACGTCCTGACTTTC
TRBD2	TRBV20-1	TRBJ2-2	many	CSAYLAVGDTGELFF	TGCAGTGCCTATCTAGCGGTTGGAGACACCGGGGAGCTGTTTTTT
-	TRBV7-2	TRBJ2-4	many	CASSLAHGKNIQYF	TGTGCCAGCAGTTTAGCCCACGGCAAAAACATTCAGTACTTC
TRBD2	TRBV25-1	TRBJ2-3	many	CASSDTTSGGSRDTQYF	TGTGCCAGCTCCGATACGACTAGCGGGGGCTCGAGAGATACGCAGTATTTT